The entry that follows covers one T cell receptor beta chain sequence. Its antigen is currently unknown. The data originate from a study of identical twins. Study observations and caveats: Compared with unrelated sharing, twin-shared out-of-frame alpha sequences had more low-probability sequences.

TCRdb called the 5' RACE reads again in MiXCR, with one record for every CDR3 protein. The sample consists of roughly 770,000 distinct CDR3 sequences, around a sixth of them appearing once. This CDR3 has 15 amino acids. Between the trimmed V and J ends, which lost 7 bases and 3 bases, there was a span of 19 bases. Germline V CDR1 and CDR2: DFQATT, SNEGSKA (reference sequence). The same sample was also studied in work on T cells expressing NK-cell markers. That work contributes: Sequencing covered eight donors, seven HCMV-seropositive and one seronegative. Dominance of the CD3+CD56-NKG2C+ fraction by these clonotypes also held in several donors.

The sample was PBMCs. This rearrangement joins TRBV20-1 to TRBJ1-5, with a possible D match to TRBD1 (5 bases). This receptor was obtained from a woman aged 18-29 years in good health. DNA of the CDR3: TGCAGTGTTAAGGGGAAGCGGGCGGACAATCAGCCCCAGCATTTT. Protein sequence: CSVKGKRADNQPQHF.